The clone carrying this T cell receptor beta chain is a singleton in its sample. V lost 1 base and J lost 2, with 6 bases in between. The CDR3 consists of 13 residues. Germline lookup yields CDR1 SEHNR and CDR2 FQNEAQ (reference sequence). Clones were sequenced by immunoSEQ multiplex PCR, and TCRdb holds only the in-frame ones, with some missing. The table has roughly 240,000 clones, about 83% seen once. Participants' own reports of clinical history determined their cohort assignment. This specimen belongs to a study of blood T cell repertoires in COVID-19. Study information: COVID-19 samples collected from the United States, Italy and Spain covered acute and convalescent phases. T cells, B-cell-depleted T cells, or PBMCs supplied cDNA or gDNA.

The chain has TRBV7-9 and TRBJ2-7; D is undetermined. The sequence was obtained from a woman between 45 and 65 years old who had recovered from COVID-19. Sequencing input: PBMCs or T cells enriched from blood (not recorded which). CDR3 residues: CASSLDSTYEQYF. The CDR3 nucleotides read TGTGCCAGCAGCTTAGACAGTACCTACGAGCAGTACTTC.